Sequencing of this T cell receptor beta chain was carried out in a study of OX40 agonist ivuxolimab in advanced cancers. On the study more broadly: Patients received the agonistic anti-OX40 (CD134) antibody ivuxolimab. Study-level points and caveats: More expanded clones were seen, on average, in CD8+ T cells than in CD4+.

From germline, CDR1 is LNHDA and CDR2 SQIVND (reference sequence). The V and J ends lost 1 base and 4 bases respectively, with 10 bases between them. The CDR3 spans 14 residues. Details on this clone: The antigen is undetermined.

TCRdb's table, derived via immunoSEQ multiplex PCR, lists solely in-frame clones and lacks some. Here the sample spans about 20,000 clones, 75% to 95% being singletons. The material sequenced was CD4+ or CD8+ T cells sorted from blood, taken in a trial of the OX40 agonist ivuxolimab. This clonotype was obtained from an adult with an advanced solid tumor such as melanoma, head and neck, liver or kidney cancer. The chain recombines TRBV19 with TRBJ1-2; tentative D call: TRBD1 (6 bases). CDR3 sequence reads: CASSIVDRSYGYTF. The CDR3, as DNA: TGTGCCAGTAGTATAGTCGACAGGTCCTATGGCTACACCTTC.